The present entry profiles one TCR beta chain with its context. What it binds is unknown. This sample is part of a study of shared clonotypes between healthy human individuals. Study information: Three plates were used per donor for CD4 naive, three for CD4 memory, two for CD8 naive and one for CD8 memory. Overall study results and limits: Generation probabilities of non-shared clonotypes were lower (relative to those shared by all four donors).

Clones were read by immunoSEQ multiplex PCR, and TCRdb kept only the in-frame ones, dropping some. The sample includes about 730,000 clones, over 60% of them seen just once. Germline lookup yields CDR1 SGHAT and CDR2 FQDESV (reference sequence). Trimming took off 3 bases at V and 5 bases at J, with 11 bases between the two ends. The length of the CDR3 is 13 residues. Naive CD4+ cells were CD45RA-selected; the remaining cells were memory. V is TRBV11-1 and J is TRBJ2-7; D tentatively reads TRBD1 or TRBD2 (7 bases each). The sample consisted of memory CD4+ T cells sorted from blood. This sample's subset: CD45RA-negative fraction. This receptor was obtained from a woman aged 30 to 39 in good health. The CDR3: CASSLTGRDEQYF. CDR3 bases: TGTGCCAGCAGCTTGACAGGGAGGGACGAGCAGTACTTC.